A selection of T cell receptor beta chains follows, all from one sample in a study of OX40 agonist ivuxolimab in advanced cancers. Sequencing used immunoSEQ multiplex PCR; TCRdb keeps in-frame clones, though not all of them. The sample has 48,000 or so clones; approximately 78% are singletons. The sequencing used CD4+ or CD8+ T cells sorted from blood, collected in a trial of the OX40 agonist ivuxolimab. All receptors come from an adult with an advanced solid tumor such as melanoma, head and neck, liver or kidney cancer. CDR3s include the opening cysteine and the closing phenylalanine or tryptophan. The order of the fields is V gene, J gene, clone size, D gene, CDR3 protein, CDR3 DNA. The D gene is left open where the match is weak. The size entry is marked missing in some rows and otherwise reads once, few, many or a size class.

>TRBV18|TRBJ2-1|.|.
CASSPRTGTYNEQFF
TGTGCCAGCTCACCGCGGACCGGGACCTACAATGAGCAGTTCTTC
>TRBV4-1|TRBJ1-3|.|.
CASSQDGKGGVAGNTIYF
TGCGCCAGCAGCCAAGATGGGAAAGGGGGAGTAGCTGGAAACACCATATATTTT
>TRBV2|TRBJ2-7|few|.
CASSEAPFVYEQYF
TGTGCCAGCAGTGAAGCCCCGTTCGTGTACGAGCAGTACTTC
>TRBV29-1|TRBJ1-4|.|TRBD1
CSVARGTGVEKLFF
TGCAGCGTCGCTAGGGGGACAGGGGTGGAAAAACTGTTTTTT
>TRBV29-1|TRBJ1-1|.|.
CSVSWEGNTEAFF
TGCAGCGTCTCCTGGGAGGGGAACACTGAAGCTTTCTTT
>TRBV25-1|TRBJ1-2|once|.
CASSENRGADYGYTF
TGTGCCAGCAGTGAAAATCGCGGAGCGGACTATGGCTACACCTTC
>TRBV27|TRBJ1-2|.|.
CASSIGVPGSGYTF
TGTGCCAGCAGTATAGGAGTCCCAGGGAGCGGCTACACCTTC
>TRBV4-2|TRBJ1-4|.|TRBD1
CASSPGAGGEEKLFF
TGTGCCAGCAGCCCTGGGGCAGGGGGAGAGGAAAAACTGTTTTTT
>TRBV25-1|TRBJ2-1|.|.
CASSERVNEQFF
TGTGCCAGCAGTGAAAGAGTTAATGAGCAGTTCTTC
>TRBV25-1|TRBJ1-2|.|TRBD1
CASRETGTNYGYTF
TGTGCCAGCAGGGAGACAGGGACTAACTATGGCTACACCTTC
>TRBV9|TRBJ2-1|.|TRBD2
CASGGLADNEQFF
TGTGCCAGTGGGGGACTAGCGGACAATGAGCAGTTCTTC
>TRBV5-1|TRBJ2-2|.|.
CASSLRQDGTGELFF
TGCGCCAGCAGCTTAAGACAGGACGGAACCGGGGAGCTGTTTTTT
>TRBV12-5|TRBJ1-2|.|.
CASGLVRLIGPPNYGYTF
TGTGCTAGTGGTTTGGTACGGTTGATAGGGCCGCCTAACTATGGCTACACCTTC
>TRBV10-2|TRBJ2-2|.|TRBD1
CASRTGGVSTGELFF
TGCGCCAGCAGGACAGGGGGAGTATCCACCGGGGAGCTGTTTTTT
>TRBV25-1|TRBJ2-7|.|TRBD1
CASSEPKDHRGVYEQYF
TGTGCCAGCAGTGAACCCAAAGATCACAGGGGCGTCTACGAGCAGTACTTC
>TRBV11-3|TRBJ2-2|few|TRBD1
CASRSGTGDTGELFF
TGTGCCAGCAGATCCGGGACAGGAGACACCGGGGAGCTGTTTTTT
>TRBV7-2|TRBJ1-5|.|.
CASSLTGAYQPQHF
TGTGCCAGCAGCTTAACAGGAGCCTATCAGCCCCAGCATTTT
>TRBV6-5|TRBJ1-4|.|.
CASSGRAATNEKLFF
TGTGCCAGCAGTGGCCGGGCCGCAACTAATGAAAAACTGTTTTTT
>TRBV6-6|TRBJ2-7|.|TRBD1
CASSPFTGGIYEQYF
TGTGCCAGCAGTCCTTTTACAGGGGGAATATACGAGCAGTACTTC
>TRBV11-3|TRBJ2-7|.|.
CASSRDGRTAYEQYF
TGTGCCAGCAGCAGAGACGGCCGGACGGCCTACGAGCAGTACTTC
>TRBV7-9|TRBJ1-4|.|.
CASSPRKEREKLFF
TGTGCCAGCAGCCCCCGTAAGGAACGTGAAAAACTGTTTTTT
>TRBV27|TRBJ2-7|.|TRBD1
CATQGTGGLYEQYF
TGTGCCACCCAAGGGACAGGGGGCCTCTACGAGCAGTACTTC
>TRBV2|TRBJ1-5|.|TRBD1
CASSGGTGPRQPQHF
TGTGCCAGCAGTGGGGGGACAGGGCCTCGGCAGCCCCAGCATTTT
>TRBV7-2|TRBJ2-3|once|TRBD2
CASSHQSGSGTDTQYF
TGTGCCAGCAGCCATCAAAGCGGGAGTGGCACAGATACGCAGTATTTT
>TRBV18|TRBJ2-7|.|.
CASSRGLESREQYF
TGTGCCAGCTCGCGGGGTCTAGAGTCCCGCGAGCAGTACTTC
>TRBV29-1|TRBJ2-1|.|TRBD1
CSVDRARGNEQFF
TGCAGCGTAGACAGGGCACGGGGCAATGAGCAGTTCTTC
>TRBV27|TRBJ2-5|.|.
CASSFQGAQETQYF
TGTGCCAGCAGTTTTCAAGGGGCCCAAGAGACCCAGTACTTC
>TRBV13|TRBJ2-2|once|TRBD2
CASSPAGRQGTGELFF
TGTGCCAGCAGCCCAGCGGGGCGTCAGGGCACCGGGGAGCTGTTTTTT
>TRBV6-5|TRBJ2-3|.|.
CATIREGTDTQYF
TGTGCCACCATCCGCGAGGGCACAGATACGCAGTATTTT
>TRBV30|TRBJ1-2|.|.
CAWSGTTTGGYTF
TGTGCCTGGAGTGGAACCACGACAGGCGGCTACACCTTC
>TRBV19|TRBJ1-2|once|TRBD1
CASSIGPGGAFGYTF
TGTGCCAGTAGTATAGGTCCAGGGGGCGCGTTTGGCTACACCTTC
>TRBV10-1|TRBJ2-1|.|TRBD1
CASSRGRMPPYNEQFF
TGCGCCAGCAGCAGGGGGCGAATGCCCCCCTACAATGAGCAGTTCTTC
>TRBV6-5|TRBJ2-1|.|TRBD2
CASSSAGGRYNEQFF
TGTGCCAGCAGTTCGGCGGGAGGGCGTTACAATGAGCAGTTCTTC
>TRBV9|TRBJ2-1|.|.
CASSVVNTLSEQFF
TGTGCCAGCAGCGTAGTCAATACCCTAAGTGAGCAGTTCTTC
>TRBV4-1|TRBJ2-1|.|.
CASSQAYNEQFF
TGCGCCAGCAGCCAAGCTTACAATGAGCAGTTCTTC
>TRBV6-1|TRBJ2-7|.|.
CAIGSYEQYF
TGTGCCATCGGTAGCTACGAGCAGTACTTC
>TRBV14|TRBJ2-3|.|.
CASSQDWRDFGTDTQYF
TGTGCCAGCAGCCAAGATTGGCGGGACTTCGGCACAGATACGCAGTATTTT
>TRBV19|TRBJ1-1|.|.
CASSFGTDLNTEAFF
TGTGCCAGTAGTTTTGGGACGGATCTGAACACTGAAGCTTTCTTT
>TRBV5-6|TRBJ2-1|.|TRBD2
CASSLAESSYNEQFF
TGTGCCAGCAGCCTAGCGGAAAGCTCCTACAATGAGCAGTTCTTC
>TRBV29-1|TRBJ1-1|.|TRBD1
CSVPGGGNTEAFF
TGCAGCGTTCCAGGGGGGGGTAACACTGAAGCTTTCTTT